These 15 T cell receptor beta chains were all obtained from the same sample, sequenced in a study of blood T cell repertoires in COVID-19. Here immunoSEQ multiplex PCR was the method, and the copy in TCRdb shows in-frame clones only, minus some. The sample records fewer than 200,000 clones, roughly 86% being singletons. Material: peripheral blood. These receptors were obtained from a man between 40 and 49 years old who had recovered from COVID-19.

This clone appeared once. This chain joins TRBV27 and TRBJ2-2; D ambiguous. Germline V gene sequence: CDR1 MNHEY, CDR2 SMNVEV (reference sequence). Trimming left V 4 bases short and J 5 bases short, with 2 bases between. The CDR3 extends over 11 amino acids. The DNA for the CDR3 is TGTGCCAGCAGTTCAACCGGGGAGCTGTTTTTT. It specifies CASSSTGELFF.

The chain has TRBV6-5 and TRBJ1-2, with 7 bases matching TRBD1. In germline, CDR1 is MNHEY, CDR2 SVGAGI. This CDR3 comprises 15 residues. J gave up 2 bases and V 2 bases, and 5 bases lay outside the gene matches. In DNA form, the CDR3 reads TGTGCCAGCAGTTACGCCCAGGGGGGAAACTATGGCTACACCTTC. Its translation is CASSYAQGGNYGYTF.

The genes are TRBV3-1 (or the pseudogene TRBV3-2) and TRBJ2-1; the D is unclear. The CDR3 consists of 14 residues. V lost 2 bases to trimming and J lost 5 bases, with 10 bases between them. Germline V gene sequence: CDR1 LGHDT, CDR2 YNNKEL (reference sequence). This chain's CDR3 is CASSQTQYNNEQFF. DNA for the CDR3: TGTGCCAGCAGCCAAACCCAGTACAACAATGAGCAGTTCTTC.

The rearrangement links TRBV18 to TRBJ1-4; no definite D call. V shed 4 bases and J shed 3 bases, with 15 bases lying between them. The CDR3 runs 16 residues. Germline CDR1 is KGHSH and CDR2 is LQKENI. The CDR3 DNA is TGTGCCAGCTCACTTTATTCCGGGATGGCTAATGAAAAACTGTTTTTT. As protein: CASSLYSGMANEKLFF.

The chain is built from TRBV10-3 and TRBJ1-4; the D gene is possibly TRBD1 (5 bases). Germline-derived CDR1 and CDR2 are ENHRY and SYGVKD. The CDR3 sequence is 13 residues long. V was pared by 11 bases and J by 8 bases, with 18 bases between. In nucleotides, the CDR3 is TGTGCCCACCGGGGGAGGGAGGAAGAAAAACTGTTTTTT. Its translation is CAHRGREEEKLFF.

The V call is TRBV4-1, the J call TRBJ2-3; D uncertain. The CDR3 extends over 13 amino acids. The germline V gene encodes CDR1 MGHRA and CDR2 YSYEKL. The V end lost 1 base, the J end lost 6 bases, and 8 bases lay between the germline ends. CDR3 coding DNA: TGCGCCAGCAGCCAAGTTGAGAGGGATACGCAGTATTTT. This gives the protein CASSQVERDTQYF.

The chain joins TRBV2 to TRBJ1-1; no firm D call. The germline V gene encodes CDR1 SNHLY and CDR2 FYNNEI. The V and J ends lost 8 bases and 5 bases respectively, with 9 bases between them. The CDR3 is 11 residues long. CDR3 DNA sequence: TGTGCCAGCTTCCCGGGGACTGAAGCTTTCTTT. This gives the protein CASFPGTEAFF. Supplemented by reference TRBV2 and TRBJ1-1, the full variable domain reads EPEVTQTPSHQVTQMGQEVILRCVPISNHLYFYWYRQILGQKVEFLVSFYNNEISEKSEIFDDQFSVERPDGSNFTLKIRSTKLEDSAMYFCASFPGTEAFFGQGTRLTVV.

The chain recombines TRBV5-8 with TRBJ1-4; D is unclear. This CDR3 spans 15 amino acids. From germline, CDR1 is SGHTS and CDR2 YDEGEE. V lost 4 bases, J lost 0 bases, and 10 bases lay in between. The CDR3 spells CASSPEHATNEKLFF. The CDR3 bases are TGTGCCAGCAGCCCAGAACACGCAACTAATGAAAAACTGTTTTTT. Supplemented by reference TRBV5-8 and TRBJ1-4, the full variable domain reads EAGVTQSPTHLIKTRGQQATLRCSPISGHTSVYWYQQALGLGLQFLLWYDEGEERNRGNFPPRFSGRQFPNYSSELNVNALELEDSALYLCASSPEHATNEKLFFGSGTQLSVL.

The CDR3 reads CASSYSTGSGEQYF. CDR3 coding DNA: TGTGCCAGCAGTTACTCGACTGGATCGGGGGAGCAGTACTTC. V gene TRBV6-5 combines with J gene TRBJ2-7, with TRBD2 as a possible D gene (5 bases). CDR3 length: 14 amino acids. Germline V CDR1 and CDR2: MNHEY, SVGAGI. With 0 bases removed from V and 7 bases from J, the gap between germline ends came to 13 bases.

The chain uses TRBV11-1 and TRBJ1-2; 8 bases map to TRBD1. The CDR3 contains 15 residues. CDR1 is SGHAT, CDR2 FQDESV, per germline (reference sequence). V gave up 2 bases and J gave up 3 bases; unmatched junction bases: 5. The CDR3 DNA sequence: TGTGCCAGCAGCTTAACCGGGACAGGCTACTATGGCTACACCTTC. Its protein product is CASSLTGTGYYGYTF.

This chain connects TRBV6-2 or TRBV6-3 to TRBJ2-7, with D possibly matching TRBD1 (6 bases). Germline V gene lookup returns CDR1 MNHEY and CDR2 SVGEGT. This CDR3 is 18 amino acids long. V lost 5 bases and J lost 1, with 24 bases in between. CDR3 amino acids: CASSDNRVLAGASYEQYF. In nucleotides, the CDR3 is TGTGCCAGCAGTGACAACAGGGTATTGGCGGGCGCGTCCTACGAGCAGTACTTC.

This rearrangement joins TRBV4-1 to TRBJ2-6, with 9 bases matching TRBD2. Germline values: CDR1 MGHRA, CDR2 YSYEKL. J gave up 0 bases and V 0 bases, and 6 bases lay outside the gene matches. The CDR3 is made up of 19 amino acids. CDR3 sequence reads: CASSQDRLAGSSGANVLTF. DNA for the CDR3: TGCGCCAGCAGCCAAGATAGGCTAGCGGGATCCTCTGGGGCCAACGTCCTGACTTTC.

The V gene is TRBV30, the J gene TRBJ1-6; unclear D gene. Trimming left V 5 bases short and J 10 bases short, with 12 bases between. The germline V gene encodes CDR1 GTSNPN and CDR2 SVGIG (reference sequence). The CDR3 runs 12 residues. CDR3 protein: CAWQGAGSPLHF. CDR3 bases: TGTGCCTGGCAAGGAGCCGGATCACCCCTCCACTTT. Combining the CDR3 with reference TRBV30 and TRBJ1-6 gives the whole variable domain SQTIHQWPATLVQPVGSPLSLECTVEGTSNPNLYWYRQAAGRGLQLLFYSVGIGQISSEVPQNLSASRPQDRQFILSSKKLLLSDSGFYLCAWQGAGSPLHFGNGTRLTVT.

The chain links TRBV7-4 to TRBJ1-1, with a weak D call TRBD1 (5 bases). Trimming took 1 base from V and 1 from J, leaving 7 bases between them. The CDR3 loop spans 14 amino acids. The germline gives CDR1 SGHVT, CDR2 SQSDAQ. CDR3 sequence: CASSLGQGNTEAFF. CDR3 bases: TGTGCCAGCAGCTTAGGGCAGGGGAACACTGAAGCTTTCTTT.

The chain has TRBV25-1 and TRBJ2-1, with a weak D call TRBD1 (6 bases). Looked up from germline, CDR1 is MGHDK and CDR2 is SYGVNS. Trimming removed 5 bases at V and 5 bases at J, with 13 bases between. CDR3 length: 14 amino acids. CDR3 in amino acids: CASSKQGLDNEQFF. Written as DNA, the CDR3 is TGTGCCAGCAGTAAACAGGGTTTGGACAATGAGCAGTTCTTC.